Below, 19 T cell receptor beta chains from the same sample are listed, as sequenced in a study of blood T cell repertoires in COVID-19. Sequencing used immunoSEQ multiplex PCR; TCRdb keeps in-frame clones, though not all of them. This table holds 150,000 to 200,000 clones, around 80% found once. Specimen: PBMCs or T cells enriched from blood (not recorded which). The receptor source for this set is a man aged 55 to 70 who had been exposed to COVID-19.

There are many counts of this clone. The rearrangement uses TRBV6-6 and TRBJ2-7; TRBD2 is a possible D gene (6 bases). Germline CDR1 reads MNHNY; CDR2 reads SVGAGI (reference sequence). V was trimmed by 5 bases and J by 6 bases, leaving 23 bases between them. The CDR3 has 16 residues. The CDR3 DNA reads TGTGCCAGCAGTCGAGAGACTAGGCTCGAGGCTCGCGAGCAGTACTTC. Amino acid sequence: CASSRETRLEAREQYF.

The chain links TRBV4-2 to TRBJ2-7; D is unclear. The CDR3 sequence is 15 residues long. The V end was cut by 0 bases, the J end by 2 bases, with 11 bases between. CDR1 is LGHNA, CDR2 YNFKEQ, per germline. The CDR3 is CASSQESQVPYEQYF. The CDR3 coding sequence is TGTGCCAGCAGCCAAGAGTCGCAGGTTCCCTACGAGCAGTACTTC.

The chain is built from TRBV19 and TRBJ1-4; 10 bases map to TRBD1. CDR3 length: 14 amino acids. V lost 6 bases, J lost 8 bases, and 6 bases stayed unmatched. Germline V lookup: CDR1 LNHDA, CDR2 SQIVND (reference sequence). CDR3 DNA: TGTGCCAGTAGCCGAGACAGGGGGCGAGAAAAACTGTTTTTT. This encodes CASSRDRGREKLFF.

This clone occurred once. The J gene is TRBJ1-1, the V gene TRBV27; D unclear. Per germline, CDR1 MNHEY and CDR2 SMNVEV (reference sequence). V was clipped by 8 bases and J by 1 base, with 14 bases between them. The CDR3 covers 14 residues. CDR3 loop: CASRTLTTNTEAFF. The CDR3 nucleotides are TGTGCCAGCCGAACACTAACAACGAACACTGAAGCTTTCTTT.

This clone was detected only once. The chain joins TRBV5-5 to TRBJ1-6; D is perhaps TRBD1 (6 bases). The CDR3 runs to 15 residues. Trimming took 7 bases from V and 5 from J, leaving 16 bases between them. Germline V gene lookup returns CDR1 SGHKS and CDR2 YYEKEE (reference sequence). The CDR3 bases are TGTGCCAGCGGCCTCAACAGGGTGCATAATTCACCCCTCCACTTT. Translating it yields CASGLNRVHNSPLHF.

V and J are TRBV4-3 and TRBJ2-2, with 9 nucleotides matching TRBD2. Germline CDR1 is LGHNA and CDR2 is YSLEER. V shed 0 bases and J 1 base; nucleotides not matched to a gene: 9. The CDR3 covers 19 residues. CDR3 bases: TGCGCCAGCAGCCAAGATCCCCCTAGCGGGACTAAGAACACCGGGGAGCTGTTTTTT. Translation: CASSQDPPSGTKNTGELFF.

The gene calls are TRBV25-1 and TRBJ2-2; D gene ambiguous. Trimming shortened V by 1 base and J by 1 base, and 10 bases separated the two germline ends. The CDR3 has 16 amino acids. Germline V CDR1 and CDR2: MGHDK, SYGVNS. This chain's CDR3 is CASSELGDLNTGELFF. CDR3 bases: TGTGCCAGCAGTGAATTAGGAGACTTGAACACCGGGGAGCTGTTTTTT.

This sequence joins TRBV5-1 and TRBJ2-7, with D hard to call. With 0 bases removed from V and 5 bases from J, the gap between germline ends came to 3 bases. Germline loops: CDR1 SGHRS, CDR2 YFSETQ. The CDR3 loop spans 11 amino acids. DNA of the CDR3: TGCGCCAGCAGCTTGGCCGACGAGCAGTACTTC. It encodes CASSLADEQYF.

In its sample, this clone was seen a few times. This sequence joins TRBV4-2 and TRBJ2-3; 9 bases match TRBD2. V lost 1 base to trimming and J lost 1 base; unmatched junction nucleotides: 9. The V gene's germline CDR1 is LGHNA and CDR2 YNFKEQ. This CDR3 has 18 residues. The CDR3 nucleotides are TGTGCCAGCAGCCAAGGCGGTAGCGGGAGAATACGCACAGATACGCAGTATTTT. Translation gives CASSQGGSGRIRTDTQYF.

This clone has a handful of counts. The CDR3 nucleotides read TGTGCCAGTCGGACAGAGGATATCTATGGCTACACCTTC. Its protein product is CASRTEDIYGYTF. The chain combines TRBV7-9 with TRBJ1-2; D is possibly TRBD1 (6 bases). Trimming removed 9 bases at V and 4 bases at J, with 15 bases between. The CDR3 runs to 13 residues. Germline-derived CDR1 and CDR2 are SEHNR and FQNEAQ (reference sequence). Complete variable domain (other parts from reference TRBV7-9 and TRBJ1-2): DTGVSQNPRHKITKRGQNVTFRCDPISEHNRLYWYRQTLGQGPEFLTYFQNEAQLEKSRLLSDRFSAERPKGSFSTLEIQRTEQGDSAMYLCASRTEDIYGYTFGSGTRLTVV.

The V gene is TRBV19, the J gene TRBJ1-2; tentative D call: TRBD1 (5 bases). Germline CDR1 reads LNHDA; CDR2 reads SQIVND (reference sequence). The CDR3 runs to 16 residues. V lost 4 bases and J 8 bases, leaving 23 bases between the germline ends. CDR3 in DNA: TGTGCCAGTAGTACAGGAGCAGGGTCTGGCTCGGGCGGCTACACCTTC. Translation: CASSTGAGSGSGGYTF.

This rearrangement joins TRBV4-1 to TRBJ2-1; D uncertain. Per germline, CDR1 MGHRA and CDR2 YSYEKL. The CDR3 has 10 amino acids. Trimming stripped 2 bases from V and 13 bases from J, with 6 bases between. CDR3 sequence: CASSQRSQFF. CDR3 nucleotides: TGCGCCAGCAGCCAACGTAGCCAGTTCTTC.

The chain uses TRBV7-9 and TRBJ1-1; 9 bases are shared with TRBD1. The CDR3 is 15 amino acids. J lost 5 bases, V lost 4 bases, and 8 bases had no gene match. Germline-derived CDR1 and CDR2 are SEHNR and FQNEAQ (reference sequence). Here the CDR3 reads CASSYMNRGLTEAFF. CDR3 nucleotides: TGTGCCAGCAGCTACATGAACAGGGGGCTTACTGAAGCTTTCTTT.

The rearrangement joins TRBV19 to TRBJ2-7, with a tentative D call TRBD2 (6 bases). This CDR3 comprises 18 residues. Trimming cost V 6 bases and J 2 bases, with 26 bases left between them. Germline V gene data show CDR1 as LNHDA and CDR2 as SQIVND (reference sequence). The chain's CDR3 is CASRTSGSTSGVPYEQYF. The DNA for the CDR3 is TGTGCCAGTAGGACGTCAGGGTCGACTAGTGGTGTTCCCTACGAGCAGTACTTC.

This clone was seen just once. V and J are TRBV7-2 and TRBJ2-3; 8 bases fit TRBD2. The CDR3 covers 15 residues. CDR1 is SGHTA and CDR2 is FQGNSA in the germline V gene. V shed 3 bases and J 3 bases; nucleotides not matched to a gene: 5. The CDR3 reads CASSFQASGTDTQYF. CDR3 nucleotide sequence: TGTGCCAGCAGCTTTCAGGCTAGCGGGACAGATACGCAGTATTTT.

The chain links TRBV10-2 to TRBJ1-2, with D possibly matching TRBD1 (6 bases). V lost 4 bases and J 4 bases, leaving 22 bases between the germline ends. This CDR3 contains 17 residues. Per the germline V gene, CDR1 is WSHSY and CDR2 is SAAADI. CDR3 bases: TGCGCCAGCAGTGCCATGACGGGACAAATGGGAAGCTATGGCTACACCTTC. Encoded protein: CASSAMTGQMGSYGYTF.

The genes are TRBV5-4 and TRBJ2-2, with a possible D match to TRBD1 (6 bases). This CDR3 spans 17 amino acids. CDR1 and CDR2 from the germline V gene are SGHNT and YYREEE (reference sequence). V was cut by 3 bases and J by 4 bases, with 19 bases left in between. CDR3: CASSSKRQVPFTGELFF. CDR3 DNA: TGTGCCAGCAGCTCCAAGCGACAGGTCCCATTCACCGGGGAGCTGTTTTTT. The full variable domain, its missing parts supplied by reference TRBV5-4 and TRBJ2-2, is ETGVTQSPTHLIKTRGQQVTLRCSSQSGHNTVSWYQQALGQGPQFIFQYYREEENGRGNFPPRFSGLQFPNYSSELNVNALELDDSALYLCASSSKRQVPFTGELFFGEGSRLTVL.

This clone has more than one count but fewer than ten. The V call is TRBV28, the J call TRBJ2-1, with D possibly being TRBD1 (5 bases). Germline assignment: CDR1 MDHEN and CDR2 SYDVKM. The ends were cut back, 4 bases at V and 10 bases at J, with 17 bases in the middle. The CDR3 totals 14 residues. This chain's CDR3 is CASSSRTPEAEQFF. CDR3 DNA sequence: TGTGCCAGCAGTTCACGGACACCAGAGGCGGAGCAGTTCTTC.

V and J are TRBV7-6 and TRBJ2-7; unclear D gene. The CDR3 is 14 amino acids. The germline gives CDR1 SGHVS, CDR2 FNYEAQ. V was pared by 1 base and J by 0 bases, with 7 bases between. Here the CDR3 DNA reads TGTGCCAGCAGCTTAGTCGACACCTCCTACGAGCAGTACTTC. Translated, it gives CASSLVDTSYEQYF.